A single sample is the source of the 23 T cell receptor beta chains below, sequenced in a study of radiotherapy plus CTLA-4 blockade in lung cancer. Profiled with immunoSEQ multiplex PCR; TCRdb holds only in-frame clones, not every one. The repertoire consists of under 50,000 clones, with 75% to 80% occurring once and the leading ten covering less than 25%. The specimen comprised peripheral blood, sampled from a patient treated with radiotherapy plus ipilimumab. The receptors stem from a human donor with non-small cell lung cancer that progressed on radiotherapy plus ipilimumab.

The chain has TRBV6-6 and TRBJ2-7, with 8 bases matching TRBD1. V was clipped by 6 bases and J by 2 bases; unmatched bases: 6. The CDR3 sequence is 14 residues long. CDR1 and CDR2 (germline): MNHNY, SVGAGI (reference sequence). The CDR3 coding sequence is TGTGCCAGCAGCGACAGGGGAAGGACCTACGAGCAGTACTTC. Translated, it gives CASSDRGRTYEQYF.

The chain combines TRBV7-2 with TRBJ2-5, with 8 bases lining up with TRBD1. Unmatched junction bases numbered 5, after V lost 1 base and J lost 4 bases. Germline CDR1 and CDR2: SGHTA and FQGNSA. The CDR3 sequence is 15 residues long. The CDR3 region is CASSLEDRVSETQYF. The CDR3 DNA sequence: TGTGCCAGCAGCTTAGAGGACAGGGTATCAGAGACCCAGTACTTC.

This chain links TRBV7-3 with TRBJ1-1, with 8 bases matching TRBD1. Germline V gene sequence: CDR1 SGHTA, CDR2 FQGTGA. The V and J ends lost 4 bases and 5 bases, in that order; junction bases with no gene match: 18. CDR3 length equals 18 residues. The CDR3 region has the DNA TGTGCCAGCAGCTCCCCATCGAATAGACAGGGGTGGTTTACTGAAGCTTTCTTT. It specifies CASSSPSNRQGWFTEAFF. Full variable domain (missing parts from reference TRBV7-3 and TRBJ1-1): GAGVSQTPSNKVTEKGKYVELRCDPISGHTALYWYRQSLGQGPEFLIYFQGTGAADDSGLPNDRFFAVRPEGSVSTLKIQRTERGDSAVYLCASSSPSNRQGWFTEAFFGQGTRLTVV.

The chain is built from TRBV4-1 and TRBJ2-7; TRBD2 matches 7 bases. CDR3 length: 16 amino acids. After removal of 4 bases from V and 2 bases from J, the junction contained 11 bases not matched to a gene. CDR1 is MGHRA, CDR2 YSYEKL, per germline. CDR3 amino acids: CASSPSNLAGTYEQYF. The CDR3, as DNA: TGCGCCAGCAGCCCCTCAAATTTAGCGGGTACCTACGAGCAGTACTTC.

The chain couples TRBV6-5 to TRBJ2-1, with D maybe TRBD2 (6 bases). Germline CDR1 reads MNHEY; CDR2 reads SVGAGI. Trimming cost V 6 bases and J 5 bases, with 14 bases left between them. The CDR3 consists of 14 residues. The CDR3 nucleotides are TGTGCCAGCAGATATGGAGGGGCGAACAATGAGCAGTTCTTC. Its protein is CASRYGGANNEQFF.

This clone has a handful of counts. The rearrangement uses TRBV11-2 and TRBJ1-4, with 8 bases fitting TRBD1. J gave up 1 base and V 5 bases, and 3 bases lay outside the gene matches. CDR1 and CDR2 (germline): SGHAT, FQNNGV. CDR3 size: 15 residues. For the CDR3, the DNA is TGTGCCAGCAGCCAGGGGGCACTAACTAATGAAAAACTGTTTTTT. Translated: CASSQGALTNEKLFF.

The chain uses TRBV7-9 and TRBJ1-1, with TRBD1 identical over 8 bases. Germline CDR1 reads SEHNR; CDR2 reads FQNEAQ (reference sequence). V trimming: 5 bases; J trimming: 4 bases; junction bases outside the gene matches: 6. The CDR3 runs 14 residues. The CDR3 bases are TGTGCCAGCAGCCCGACAGGGGAGACCACTGAAGCTTTCTTT. Its protein product is CASSPTGETTEAFF. Full variable domain (missing parts from reference TRBV7-9 and TRBJ1-1): DTGVSQNPRHKITKRGQNVTFRCDPISEHNRLYWYRQTLGQGPEFLTYFQNEAQLEKSRLLSDRFSAERPKGSFSTLEIQRTEQGDSAMYLCASSPTGETTEAFFGQGTRLTVV.

This chain connects TRBV7-9 to TRBJ2-7; TRBD1 is a possible D gene (6 bases). This CDR3 region has 13 residues. CDR1 and CDR2 from the germline V gene are SEHNR and FQNEAQ (reference sequence). The V end was cut by 5 bases, the J end by 0 bases, with 8 bases between. The CDR3 reads CASSKDSSYEQYF. CDR3 DNA sequence: TGTGCCAGCAGCAAGGACAGCTCCTACGAGCAGTACTTC.

A word on this clone: Because it lacks the conserved phenylalanine or tryptophan at the end, this CDR3 is likely a read error. The limits of the CDR3 on the DNA are not certain, so only TCRdb's listed CDR3 is given. The same CDR3 also results from other DNA sequences found in this sample. The chain carries TRBV9 and TRBJ2-7; the table assigns TRBD1, which was not confirmed against the DNA. CDR1 is SGDLS and CDR2 is YYNGEE in the germline V gene. Including both end residues, the CDR3 is 15 amino acids long. The chain's CDR3 is CASSVFLGPYRGRLL.

The chain carries TRBV6-6 and TRBJ1-2; D unresolved. The CDR3 runs to 12 residues. The germline CDR1 and CDR2 sequences are MNHNY and SVGAGI (reference sequence). Trimming removed 4 bases at V and 3 bases at J, with 6 bases between. CDR3 bases: TGTGCCAGCAGTTCGGTGGACTATGGCTACACCTTC. Residues: CASSSVDYGYTF.

CDR3 sequence: CAISGRLSGSYEQYF. DNA of the CDR3: TGTGCCATCAGTGGTCGACTCTCGGGTTCCTACGAGCAGTACTTC. The rearrangement links TRBV10-3 to TRBJ2-7; no reliable D call. The V gene's germline CDR1 is ENHRY and CDR2 SYGVKD. The CDR3 has 15 residues. V shed 4 bases and J shed 1 base, with 14 bases lying between them.

Here the CDR3 reads CASSFWNSGTEAFF. CDR3 nucleotide sequence: TGTGCCAGCAGCTTCTGGAACAGCGGCACTGAAGCTTTCTTT. V gene TRBV7-2 combines with J gene TRBJ1-1; D gene ambiguous. The CDR3 sequence is 14 residues long. From germline, CDR1 is SGHTA and CDR2 FQGNSA. Trimming took 3 bases from V and 4 from J, leaving 12 bases between them. Together with reference TRBV7-2 and TRBJ1-1, the CDR3 gives the full variable domain: GAGVSQSPSNKVTEKGKDVELRCDPISGHTALYWYRQSLGQGLEFLIYFQGNSAPDKSGLPSDRFSAERTGGSVSTLTIQRTQQEDSAVYLCASSFWNSGTEAFFGQGTRLTVV.

This clone was recorded a few times. The rearrangement uses TRBV9 and TRBJ1-2; 7 bases line up with TRBD1. CDR1 is SGDLS and CDR2 is YYNGEE in the germline V gene. V lost 3 bases to trimming and J lost 4 bases; unmatched junction nucleotides: 6. The CDR3 extends over 14 amino acids. DNA for the CDR3: TGTGCCAGCAGCGCCCCTGGGACAGTCTATGGCTACACCTTC. Translated: CASSAPGTVYGYTF.

The J gene is TRBJ2-1, the V gene TRBV27; possible D gene TRBD1, 6 bases. There are 14 residues in the CDR3. Trimming stripped 5 bases from V and 3 bases from J, with 11 bases between. Germline CDR1 and CDR2: MNHEY and SMNVEV (reference sequence). CDR3 in amino acids: CASSTTGHYNEQFF. The DNA of the CDR3 is TGTGCCAGCAGTACAACAGGGCACTACAATGAGCAGTTCTTC.

Comments on this clone: Other DNA sequences in this sample translate to the same CDR3. The chain is built from TRBV11-3 and TRBJ1-1; weak D call: TRBD1 (6 bases). Trimming cost V 5 bases and J 3 bases, with 19 bases left between them. The germline V gene encodes CDR1 SGHNT and CDR2 YENEEA. The CDR3 is made up of 16 amino acids. CDR3 bases: TGTGCCAGCAGCCCTGGGGGGGGCACAAGGGACACTGAAGCTTTCTTT. Its translation is CASSPGGGTRDTEAFF.

The V call is TRBV7-9, the J call TRBJ2-7, with 9 bases matching TRBD1. CDR1 and CDR2 from the germline V gene are SEHNR and FQNEAQ (reference sequence). V gave up 1 base and J gave up 4 bases; unmatched junction bases: 2. The CDR3 length is 14 residues. The CDR3 sequence is CASSLVGTGYEQYF. In DNA form, the CDR3 reads TGTGCCAGCAGCTTAGTCGGGACAGGGTACGAGCAGTACTTC.

The rearrangement uses TRBV5-1 and TRBJ1-1; weak D call: TRBD1 (5 bases). Trimming removed 3 bases from V and 1 base from J, with 13 bases in between. CDR3 length: 15 amino acids. The V gene's germline CDR1 is SGHRS and CDR2 YFSETQ. CDR3 DNA sequence: TGCGCCAGCAGCTGGGAGACAGCGGGGAACACTGAAGCTTTCTTT. Its protein product is CASSWETAGNTEAFF.

The V and J genes are TRBV6-5 and TRBJ1-3, with 8 nucleotides matching TRBD1. The trim removed 4 bases at V and 0 bases at J, leaving 5 bases unmatched. Germline V gene sequence: CDR1 MNHEY, CDR2 SVGAGI. This CDR3 comprises 16 residues. The CDR3 DNA reads TGTGCCAGCAGTTCCAGACAGGGGAGCTCTGGAAACACCATATATTTT. Its translation: CASSSRQGSSGNTIYF.

This clone has a handful of counts. The chain joins TRBV7-9 to TRBJ2-3, with TRBD2 identical over 7 bases. The ends lost 1 base at V and 1 base at J; junction bases unmatched: 2. The length of the CDR3 is 15 residues. Germline V gene sequence: CDR1 SEHNR, CDR2 FQNEAQ (reference sequence). CDR3 DNA: TGTGCCAGCAGCTTAGACGCGGGGGGCACAGATACGCAGTATTTT. Encoded protein: CASSLDAGGTDTQYF.

The rearrangement joins TRBV11-2 to TRBJ2-7; TRBD2 matches 12 bases. The CDR3 length is 15 residues. The ends lost 5 bases at V and 3 bases at J; junction bases unmatched: 5. Germline assignment: CDR1 SGHAT and CDR2 FQNNGV. CDR3 residues: CASSQGTSGFYEQYF. The CDR3 DNA follows: TGTGCCAGCAGCCAAGGGACTAGCGGGTTCTACGAGCAGTACTTC.

This chain joins TRBV9 and TRBJ2-2, with 8 bases lining up with TRBD2. CDR3 length: 16 amino acids. Trimming took 0 bases from V and 5 from J; bases not matched to a gene: 6. CDR1 SGDLS and CDR2 YYNGEE come from the germline V gene. CDR3 DNA: TGTGCCAGCAGCGTAGGAAGCGGGGGTTGGACCGGGGAGCTGTTTTTT. Encoded protein: CASSVGSGGWTGELFF. The full variable domain, its missing parts supplied by reference TRBV9 and TRBJ2-2, is DSGVTQTPKHLITATGQRVTLRCSPRSGDLSVYWYQQSLDQGLQFLIQYYNGEERAKGNILERFSAQQFPDLHSELNLSSLELGDSALYFCASSVGSGGWTGELFFGEGSRLTVL.

This chain joins TRBV2 and TRBJ2-4, with TRBD1 matching over 10 bases. Germline assignment: CDR1 SNHLY and CDR2 FYNNEI. The CDR3 is made up of 16 amino acids. After removal of 4 bases from V and 2 bases from J, the junction contained 5 bases not matched to a gene. CDR3 protein: CASSGPGQGTKNIQYF. CDR3 sequence (DNA): TGTGCCAGCAGTGGTCCGGGACAGGGGACCAAAAACATTCAGTACTTC.

The rearrangement uses TRBV7-2 and TRBJ2-5, with 7 bases matching TRBD1. The germline CDR1 and CDR2 sequences are SGHTA and FQGNSA. Trimming cost V 5 bases and J 5 bases; bases outside gene matches: 8. The CDR3 covers 14 residues. The CDR3 loop is CASSLDRLKETQYF. The CDR3 DNA follows: TGTGCCAGCAGCCTGGACAGGTTAAAGGAGACCCAGTACTTC.